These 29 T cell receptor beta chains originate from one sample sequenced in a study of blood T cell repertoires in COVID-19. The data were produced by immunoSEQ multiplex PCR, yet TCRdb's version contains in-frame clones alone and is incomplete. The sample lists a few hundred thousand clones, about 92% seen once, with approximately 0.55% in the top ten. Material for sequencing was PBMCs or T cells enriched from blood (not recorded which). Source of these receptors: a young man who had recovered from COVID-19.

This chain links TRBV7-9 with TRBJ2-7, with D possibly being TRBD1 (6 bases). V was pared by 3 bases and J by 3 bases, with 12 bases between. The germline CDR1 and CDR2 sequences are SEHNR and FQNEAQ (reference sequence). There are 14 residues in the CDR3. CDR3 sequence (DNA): TGTGCCAGCAGCTTTTCAGGACAGAACTACGAGCAGTACTTC. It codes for CASSFSGQNYEQYF. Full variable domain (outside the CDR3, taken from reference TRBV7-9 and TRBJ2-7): DTGVSQNPRHKITKRGQNVTFRCDPISEHNRLYWYRQTLGQGPEFLTYFQNEAQLEKSRLLSDRFSAERPKGSFSTLEIQRTEQGDSAMYLCASSFSGQNYEQYFGPGTRLTVT.

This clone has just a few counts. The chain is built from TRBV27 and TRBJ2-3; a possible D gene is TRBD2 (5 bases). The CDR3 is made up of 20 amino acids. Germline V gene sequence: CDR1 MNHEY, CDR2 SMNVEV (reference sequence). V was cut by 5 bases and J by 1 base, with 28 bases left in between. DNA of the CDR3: TGTGCCAGCAGTACCCTCGTCACCGGGAACCCCTCTATGGGCACAGATACGCAGTATTTT. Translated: CASSTLVTGNPSMGTDTQYF.

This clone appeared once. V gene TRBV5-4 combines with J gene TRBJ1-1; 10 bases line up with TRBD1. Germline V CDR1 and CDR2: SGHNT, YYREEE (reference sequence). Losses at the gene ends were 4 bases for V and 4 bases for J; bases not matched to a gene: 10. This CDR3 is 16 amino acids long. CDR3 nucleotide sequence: TGTGCCAGCAGCCGTGGACAGGGGGTAATGGGCACTGAAGCTTTCTTT. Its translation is CASSRGQGVMGTEAFF.

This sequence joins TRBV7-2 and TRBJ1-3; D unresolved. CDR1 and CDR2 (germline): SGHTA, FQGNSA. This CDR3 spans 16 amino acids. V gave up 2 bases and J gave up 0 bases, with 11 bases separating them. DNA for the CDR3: TGTGCCAGCAGCTTAAACCCCACCGGCTCTGGAAACACCATATATTTT. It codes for CASSLNPTGSGNTIYF. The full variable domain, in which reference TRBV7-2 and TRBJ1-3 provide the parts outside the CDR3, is GAGVSQSPSNKVTEKGKDVELRCDPISGHTALYWYRQSLGQGLEFLIYFQGNSAPDKSGLPSDRFSAERTGGSVSTLTIQRTQQEDSAVYLCASSLNPTGSGNTIYFGEGSWLTVV.

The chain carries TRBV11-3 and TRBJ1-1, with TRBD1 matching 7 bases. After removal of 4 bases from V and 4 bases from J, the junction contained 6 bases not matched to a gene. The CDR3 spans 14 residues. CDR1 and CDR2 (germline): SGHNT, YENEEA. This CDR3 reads CASSSGQATTEAFF. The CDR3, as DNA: TGTGCCAGCAGCTCAGGACAGGCTACCACTGAAGCTTTCTTT.

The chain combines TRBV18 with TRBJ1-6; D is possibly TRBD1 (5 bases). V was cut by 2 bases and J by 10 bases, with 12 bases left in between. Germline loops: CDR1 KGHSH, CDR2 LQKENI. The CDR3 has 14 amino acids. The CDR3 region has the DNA TGTGCCAGCTCACCAACTGGGGCCAGGTCACCCCTCCACTTT. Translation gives CASSPTGARSPLHF.

The CDR3 sequence: CATSRDTRDGYTF. CDR3 bases: TGTGCCACCAGCAGAGATACGAGGGATGGCTACACCTTC. The chain employs TRBV15 and TRBJ1-2; no clear D gene. In germline, CDR1 is LNHNV, CDR2 YYDKDF (reference sequence). The CDR3 is made up of 13 amino acids. The V end was cut by 0 bases, the J end by 6 bases, with 8 bases between.

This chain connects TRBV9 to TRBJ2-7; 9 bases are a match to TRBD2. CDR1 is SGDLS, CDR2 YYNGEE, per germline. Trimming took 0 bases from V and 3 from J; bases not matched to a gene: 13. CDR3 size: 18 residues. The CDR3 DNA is TGTGCCAGCAGCGTAGATAAGGTTAGTGGAGCGGGAGGCTACGAGCAGTACTTC. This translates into CASSVDKVSGAGGYEQYF.

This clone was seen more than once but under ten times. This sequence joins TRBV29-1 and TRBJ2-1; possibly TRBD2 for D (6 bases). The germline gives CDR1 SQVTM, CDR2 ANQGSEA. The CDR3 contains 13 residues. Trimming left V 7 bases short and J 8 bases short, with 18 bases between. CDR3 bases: TGCAGCGGTATAACGGGAGTGTTACATGAGCAGTTCTTC. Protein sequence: CSGITGVLHEQFF.

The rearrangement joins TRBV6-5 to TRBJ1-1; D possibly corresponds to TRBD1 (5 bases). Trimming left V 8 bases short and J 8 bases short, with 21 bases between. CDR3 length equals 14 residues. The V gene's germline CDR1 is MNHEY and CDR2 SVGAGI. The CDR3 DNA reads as TGTGCCAGCGTCCGGGGGGGGTCCTCGCACGAAGCTTTCTTT. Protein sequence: CASVRGGSSHEAFF.

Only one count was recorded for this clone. The CDR3 DNA sequence: TGTGCCAGCTCACCAGACAGATATGGCTACACCTTC. It encodes CASSPDRYGYTF. The chain is built from TRBV18 and TRBJ1-2; TRBD1 might be the D (5 bases). This CDR3 has 12 residues. V was trimmed by 2 bases and J by 5 bases, leaving 6 bases between them. Germline CDR1 and CDR2: KGHSH and LQKENI. Filled out from reference TRBV18 and TRBJ1-2, the complete variable domain reads NAGVMQNPRHLVRRRGQEARLRCSPMKGHSHVYWYRQLPEEGLKFMVYLQKENIIDESGMPKERFSAEFPKEGPSILRIQQVVRGDSAAYFCASSPDRYGYTFGSGTRLTVV.

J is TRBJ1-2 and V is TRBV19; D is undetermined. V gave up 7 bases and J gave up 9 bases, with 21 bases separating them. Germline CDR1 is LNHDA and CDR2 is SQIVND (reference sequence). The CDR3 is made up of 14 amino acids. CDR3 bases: TGTGCCAGTAATACGGCCGAAGGAAGGAGTAGCTACACCTTC. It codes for CASNTAEGRSSYTF.

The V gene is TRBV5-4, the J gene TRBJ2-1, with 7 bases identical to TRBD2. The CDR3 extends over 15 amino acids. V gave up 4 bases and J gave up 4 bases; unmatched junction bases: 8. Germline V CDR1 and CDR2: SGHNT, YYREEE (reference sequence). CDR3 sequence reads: CASSPGGGGYNEQFF. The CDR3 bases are TGTGCCAGCAGCCCGGGGGGAGGCGGATACAATGAGCAGTTCTTC.

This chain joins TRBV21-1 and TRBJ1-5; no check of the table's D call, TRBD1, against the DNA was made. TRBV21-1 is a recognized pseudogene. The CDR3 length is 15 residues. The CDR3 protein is CASSGGTDLNQPQHF. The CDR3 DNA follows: TGTGCCAGCAGCGGCGGGACAGACCTCAATCAGCCCCAGCATTTT.

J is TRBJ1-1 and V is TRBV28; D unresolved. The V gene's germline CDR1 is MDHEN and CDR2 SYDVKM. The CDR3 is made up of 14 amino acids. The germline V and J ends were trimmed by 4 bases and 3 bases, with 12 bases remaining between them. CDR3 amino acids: CASSWAPAHTEAFF. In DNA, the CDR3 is TGTGCCAGCAGTTGGGCCCCGGCGCACACTGAAGCTTTCTTT.

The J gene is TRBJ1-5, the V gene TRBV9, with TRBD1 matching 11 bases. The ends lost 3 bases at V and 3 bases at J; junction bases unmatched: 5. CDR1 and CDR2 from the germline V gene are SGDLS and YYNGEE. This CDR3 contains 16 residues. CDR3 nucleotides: TGTGCCAGCAGCGAGGGGACAGGGGGGGCCAATCAGCCCCAGCATTTT. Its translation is CASSEGTGGANQPQHF.

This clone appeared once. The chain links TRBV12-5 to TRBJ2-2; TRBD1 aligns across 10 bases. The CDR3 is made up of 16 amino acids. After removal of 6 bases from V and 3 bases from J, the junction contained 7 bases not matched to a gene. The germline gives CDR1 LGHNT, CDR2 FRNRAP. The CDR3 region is CASGPPGQGYTGELFF. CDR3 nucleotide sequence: TGTGCTAGTGGCCCCCCGGGACAGGGGTACACCGGGGAGCTGTTTTTT.

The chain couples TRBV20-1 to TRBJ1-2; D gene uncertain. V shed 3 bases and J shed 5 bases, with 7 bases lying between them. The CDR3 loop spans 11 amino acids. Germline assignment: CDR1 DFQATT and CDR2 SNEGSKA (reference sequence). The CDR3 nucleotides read TGCAGTGCTAGCAATCTATATGGCTACACCTTC. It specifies CSASNLYGYTF.

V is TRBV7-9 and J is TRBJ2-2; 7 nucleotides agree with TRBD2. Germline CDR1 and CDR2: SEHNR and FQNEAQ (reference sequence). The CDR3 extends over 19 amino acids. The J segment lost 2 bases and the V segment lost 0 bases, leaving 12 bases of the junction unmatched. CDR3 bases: TGTGCCAGCAGCTTAGCCCAAGGCCTAGCGGCGGCAAACACCGGGGAGCTGTTTTTT. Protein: CASSLAQGLAAANTGELFF.

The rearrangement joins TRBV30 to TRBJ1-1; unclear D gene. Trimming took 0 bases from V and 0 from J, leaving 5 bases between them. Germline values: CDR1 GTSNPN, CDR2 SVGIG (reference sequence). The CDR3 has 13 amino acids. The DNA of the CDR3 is TGTGCCTGGAGTGTGCCGGTGAACACTGAAGCTTTCTTT. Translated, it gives CAWSVPVNTEAFF. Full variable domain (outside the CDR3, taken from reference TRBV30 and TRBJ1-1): SQTIHQWPATLVQPVGSPLSLECTVEGTSNPNLYWYRQAAGRGLQLLFYSVGIGQISSEVPQNLSASRPQDRQFILSSKKLLLSDSGFYLCAWSVPVNTEAFFGQGTRLTVV.

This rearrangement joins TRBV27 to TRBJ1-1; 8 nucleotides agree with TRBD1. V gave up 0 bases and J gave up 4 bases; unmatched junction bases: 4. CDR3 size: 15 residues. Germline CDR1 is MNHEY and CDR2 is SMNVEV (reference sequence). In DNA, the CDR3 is TGTGCCAGCAGTTTATCCACAGGGGGTGTCACTGAAGCTTTCTTT. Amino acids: CASSLSTGGVTEAFF.

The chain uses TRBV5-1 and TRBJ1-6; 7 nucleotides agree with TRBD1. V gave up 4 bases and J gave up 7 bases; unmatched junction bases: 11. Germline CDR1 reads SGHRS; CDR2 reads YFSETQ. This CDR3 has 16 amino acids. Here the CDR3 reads CASSPLGDSENSPLHF. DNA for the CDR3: TGCGCCAGCAGCCCCCTTGGGGACAGCGAGAATTCACCCCTCCACTTT.

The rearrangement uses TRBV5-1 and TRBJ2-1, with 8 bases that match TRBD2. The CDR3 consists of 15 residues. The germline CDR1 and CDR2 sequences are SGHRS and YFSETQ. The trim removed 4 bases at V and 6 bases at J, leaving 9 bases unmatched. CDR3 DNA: TGCGCCAGCAGCCAGGGACTAGGATTAGCCAATGAGCAGTTCTTC. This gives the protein CASSQGLGLANEQFF.

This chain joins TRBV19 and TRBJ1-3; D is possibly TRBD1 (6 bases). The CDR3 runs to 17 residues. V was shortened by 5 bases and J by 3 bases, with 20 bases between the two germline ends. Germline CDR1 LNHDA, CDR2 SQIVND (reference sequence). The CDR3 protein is CASSPSTGTIIGNTIYF. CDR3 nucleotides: TGTGCCAGTAGTCCATCCACCGGGACAATAATTGGAAACACCATATATTTT.

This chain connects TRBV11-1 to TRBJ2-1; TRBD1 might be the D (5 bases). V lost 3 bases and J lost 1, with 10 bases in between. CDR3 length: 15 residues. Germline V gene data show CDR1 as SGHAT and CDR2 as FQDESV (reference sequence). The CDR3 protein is CASSLVRGSYNEQFF. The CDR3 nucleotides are TGTGCCAGCAGCTTGGTTAGGGGATCCTACAATGAGCAGTTCTTC. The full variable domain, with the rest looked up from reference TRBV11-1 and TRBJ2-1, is EAEVAQSPRYKITEKSQAVAFWCDPISGHATLYWYRQILGQGPELLVQFQDESVVDDSQLPKDRFSAERLKGVDSTLKIQPAELGDSAMYLCASSLVRGSYNEQFFGPGTRLTVL.

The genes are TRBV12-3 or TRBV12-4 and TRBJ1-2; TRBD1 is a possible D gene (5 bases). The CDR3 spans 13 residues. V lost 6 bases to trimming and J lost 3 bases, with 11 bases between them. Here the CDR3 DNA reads TGTGCCAGCAGCAGGGCAGCCCACTATGGCTACACCTTC. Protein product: CASSRAAHYGYTF.

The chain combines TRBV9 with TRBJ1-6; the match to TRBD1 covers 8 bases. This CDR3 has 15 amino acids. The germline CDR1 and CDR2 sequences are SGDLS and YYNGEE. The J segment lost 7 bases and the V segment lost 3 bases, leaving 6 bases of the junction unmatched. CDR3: CASSAQGGGNSPLHF. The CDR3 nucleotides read TGTGCCAGCAGCGCACAGGGGGGTGGGAATTCACCCCTCCACTTT.

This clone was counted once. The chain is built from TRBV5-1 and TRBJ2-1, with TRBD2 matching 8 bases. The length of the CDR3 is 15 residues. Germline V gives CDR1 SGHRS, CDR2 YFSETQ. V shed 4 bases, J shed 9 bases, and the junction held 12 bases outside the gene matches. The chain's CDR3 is CASSPLPAGASEQFF. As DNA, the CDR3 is TGCGCCAGCAGCCCCCTTCCAGCGGGAGCGTCTGAGCAGTTCTTC.

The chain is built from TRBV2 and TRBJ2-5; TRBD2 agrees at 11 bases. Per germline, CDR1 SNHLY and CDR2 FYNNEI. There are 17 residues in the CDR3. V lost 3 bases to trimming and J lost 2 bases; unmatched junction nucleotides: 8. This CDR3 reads CASSEGWVAGGQETQYF. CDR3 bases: TGTGCCAGCAGTGAGGGTTGGGTAGCGGGGGGGCAAGAGACCCAGTACTTC. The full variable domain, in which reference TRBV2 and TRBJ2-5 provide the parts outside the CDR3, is EPEVTQTPSHQVTQMGQEVILRCVPISNHLYFYWYRQILGQKVEFLVSFYNNEISEKSEIFDDQFSVERPDGSNFTLKIRSTKLEDSAMYFCASSEGWVAGGQETQYFGPGTRLLVL.